This T cell receptor beta chain was obtained from a study of T-cell reconstitution after alpha-beta-depleted transplantation in children. Note on this clonotype: Its target is not known.

Unique molecular identifiers were built into the TCRbeta library. TCRdb itself ran the PCR reads through MiXCR, one entry per CDR3 protein. The sample shows about 200,000 distinct CDR3 sequences, approximately 8% of them seen only once. General study points: In some patients, recipient T cells and intrathymic progenitors surviving conditioning explained high day-60 diversity. A year had passed since transplant, and T-cell counts and diversity by then came mostly from newly produced T cells.

The sample was PBMCs, mostly from graft donor cells, taken 360 days after TCRalphabeta/CD19-depleted stem cell transplant. The sequence was collected from a male patient aged 2 to 9 who had a stem cell transplant for acute myeloid leukemia, so the T cells may come from the graft donor.

CDR3 bases: TGTGCCAGCACGGAGCGGGAGTACAATGAGCAGTTCTTC. Translating it yields CASTEREYNEQFF. The rearrangement joins TRBV6-2 or TRBV6-3 to TRBJ2-1; 8 positions agree with TRBD2. The CDR3 length is 13 residues. The germline CDR1 and CDR2 sequences are MNHEY and SVGEGT. The V and J ends lost 7 bases and 4 bases, in that order; junction bases with no gene match: 3.